This T cell receptor (beta chain) was sequenced during a study of CD8 T cells in ankylosing spondylitis. Study-level findings and limits: Researchers reportedly found disease-linked clones significantly enriched in matched ankylosing spondylitis synovial fluid. Certain motif variants had earlier been reported in reactive arthritis synovial fluid and blood. The disease-linked clones had a CD8+ phenotype and low blood frequencies. What appeared characteristic of ankylosing spondylitis blood was a TCR beta motif of eight highly homologous variants.

In TCRdb, the 5' RACE reads were re-called with MiXCR into one record per CDR3 protein. The sample includes a few hundred thousand distinct CDR3 sequences, 17% of them seen just once. The CDR3 spans 12 residues. Trimming shortened V by 7 bases and J by 7 bases, and 8 bases separated the two germline ends. The sample holds many counts of this clonotype. Its antigen remains unidentified. This chain links TRBV12-3 or TRBV12-4 with TRBJ1-6, with unresolved D. This TCR came from a male donor with ankylosing spondylitis. The sequencing sample was made of blood, either unsorted or a sorted T cell fraction (not recorded which). The CDR3, as DNA: TGTGCCAGCACCAACGGGAATTCACCCCTCCACTTT. Protein: CASTNGNSPLHF.